The T cell receptor (beta chain) described here comes from a study of glioma-infiltrating T cells. From germline, CDR1 is SEHNR and CDR2 FQNEAQ (reference sequence). The CDR3 runs 14 residues. On this clonotype itself: At one end the junction does not follow the germline gene, possibly because of a read error.

Amplification of TCR alpha and beta CDR3 regions from RNA used iRepertoire nested multiplex PCR. TCRdb re-derived calls from the multiplex PCR reads in MiXCR, one entry per CDR3 protein. The data hold 150,000 to 200,000 distinct CDR3 sequences, with over 40% observed a single time. Sequenced sample: glioma tissue, nonneoplastic brain tissue, or PBMCs (not recorded which). The rearrangement uses TRBV7-9 and TRBJ2-7; the D gene is possibly TRBD1 (7 bases). The source of this sequence is a human donor with low-grade glioma or glioblastoma, undergoing nonglioma brain surgery, or in good health (not recorded which). In DNA form, the CDR3 reads TGTGCCAGAAGCTCAGGAAACAGGGGAGGAGAGCAGTACTTC. Protein product: CARSSGNRGGEQYF.